Listed here are 14 T cell receptor beta chains from one sample, sequenced in a study of cytomegalovirus exposure and HLA in healthy donors. With 60 Vbeta and 13 Jbeta primers, the PCR was carried out. Only in-frame clones appear in the TCRdb table, and some are missing; sequencing was by immunoSEQ multiplex PCR. The sample carries 150,000 to 200,000 clones, around 80% recorded once. Source material: PBMCs. These receptors all stem from a girl aged 10-17 years in good health and CMV-seropositive.

The gene calls are TRBV9 and TRBJ2-1; TRBD2 matches 8 bases. After removal of 3 bases from V and 0 bases from J, the junction contained 5 bases not matched to a gene. CDR1 and CDR2 from the germline V gene are SGDLS and YYNGEE. CDR3 length: 16 residues. The DNA of the CDR3 is TGTGCCAGCAGCGAAAGCGGGGGACTCTCCTACAATGAGCAGTTCTTC. This gives the protein CASSESGGLSYNEQFF.

The CDR3 bases are TGTGCCTGGAGAACCCAGGGCTTTTACGAGCAGTACTTC. Protein sequence: CAWRTQGFYEQYF. V and J are TRBV30 and TRBJ2-7, with D possibly being TRBD1 (5 bases). The CDR3 runs 13 residues. V gave up 3 bases and J gave up 4 bases, with 13 bases separating them. Germline assignment: CDR1 GTSNPN and CDR2 SVGIG (reference sequence).

Regarding this clone: Other DNA sequences in the same sample also yield this CDR3. CDR3: CASSLTEGQPQHF. The CDR3 region has the DNA TGCGCCAGCAGCCTGACAGAAGGTCAGCCCCAGCATTTT. This chain joins TRBV5-1 and TRBJ1-5; a possible D gene is TRBD1 (5 bases). V gave up 4 bases and J gave up 6 bases, with 11 bases separating them. The CDR3 is 13 amino acids. CDR1 SGHRS and CDR2 YFSETQ come from the germline V gene.

This clone was detected only once. The rearrangement links TRBV7-3 to TRBJ2-5; 11 bases align to TRBD2. V gave up 1 base and J gave up 4 bases; unmatched junction bases: 8. Germline V gives CDR1 SGHTA, CDR2 FQGTGA. The CDR3 is made up of 17 amino acids. The CDR3: CASSLIFLAGGVETQYF. CDR3 nucleotides: TGTGCCAGCAGCTTAATTTTTCTAGCGGGAGGAGTAGAGACCCAGTACTTC.

The chain recombines TRBV29-1 with TRBJ2-5; TRBD2 is a possible D gene (6 bases). Deletions cut 7 bases from V and 2 bases from J, with 14 bases between. Germline assignment: CDR1 SQVTM and CDR2 ANQGSEA. The CDR3 spans 13 residues. CDR3 loop: CSGCKGLQETQYF. DNA for the CDR3: TGCAGCGGCTGCAAGGGACTTCAAGAGACCCAGTACTTC.

The V gene is TRBV11-3, the J gene TRBJ1-1; weak D call: TRBD1 (6 bases). This CDR3 is 14 amino acids long. The germline V and J ends were trimmed by 2 bases and 1 base, with 8 bases remaining between them. Germline lookup yields CDR1 SGHNT and CDR2 YENEEA. The DNA for the CDR3 is TGTGCCAGCAGCTTACAGGGGAGGAACACTGAAGCTTTCTTT. It encodes CASSLQGRNTEAFF.

The chain carries TRBV5-1 and TRBJ2-5; a weak D match, TRBD2 (7 bases). CDR1 and CDR2 from the germline V gene are SGHRS and YFSETQ. This CDR3 has 15 amino acids. Between the trimmed V and J ends, which lost 4 bases and 4 bases, there was a span of 17 bases. The CDR3 loop reads CASSRGGGPGETQYF. DNA of the CDR3: TGCGCCAGCAGCCGGGGAGGGGGGCCGGGAGAGACCCAGTACTTC.

V gene TRBV6-5 combines with J gene TRBJ1-1, with D possibly matching TRBD1 (6 bases). Trimming stripped 4 bases from V and 3 bases from J, with 12 bases between. The CDR3 sequence is 14 residues long. Germline V CDR1 and CDR2: MNHEY, SVGAGI. DNA of the CDR3: TGTGCCAGCAGTTCTCAGGGGACACACACTGAAGCTTTCTTT. It codes for CASSSQGTHTEAFF.

The rearrangement links TRBV5-1 to TRBJ1-1, with a possible D match to TRBD1 (6 bases). V was clipped by 5 bases and J by 7 bases, with 12 bases between them. The CDR3 spans 12 residues. CDR1 and CDR2 from the germline V gene are SGHRS and YFSETQ. The CDR3, as DNA: TGCGCCAGCAGGTGGGACACGGATGAAGCTTTCTTT. Protein sequence: CASRWDTDEAFF.

The CDR3 is CAWTSGGADTQYF. CDR3 nucleotide sequence: TGTGCCTGGACTAGCGGGGGGGCAGATACGCAGTATTTT. This sequence joins TRBV30 and TRBJ2-3; 12 bases are a match to TRBD2. Looked up from germline, CDR1 is GTSNPN and CDR2 is SVGIG (reference sequence). The CDR3 is 13 residues long. The V and J ends lost 4 bases and 4 bases, in that order; junction bases with no gene match: 0.

The chain is built from TRBV6-1 and TRBJ2-7; D is perhaps TRBD2 (6 bases). The V end lost 5 bases, the J end lost 4 bases, and 15 bases lay between the germline ends. Per the germline V gene, CDR1 is MNHNS and CDR2 is SASEGT. This CDR3 is 14 amino acids long. CDR3 DNA sequence: TGTGCCAGCAGTCTACGACTAGAGAAGTACGAGCAGTACTTC. Its protein product is CASSLRLEKYEQYF.

The DNA of the CDR3 is TGTGCCAGCAGTTACGGGGCAGGGCGATCCTACGAGCAGTACTTC. Residues: CASSYGAGRSYEQYF. This rearrangement joins TRBV6-5 to TRBJ2-7, with D possibly matching TRBD1 (5 bases). V dropped 2 bases and J dropped 1 base, with 12 bases sitting between them. The CDR3 is 15 residues long. Per the germline V gene, CDR1 is MNHEY and CDR2 is SVGAGI.

Details on this clone: It is likely a read error, because the conserved phenylalanine at the end of the CDR3 is missing. The chain carries TRBV6-5 and TRBJ1-2; 8 bases line up with TRBD1. The trim removed 8 bases at V and 4 bases at J, leaving 12 bases unmatched. Germline CDR1 reads MNHEY; CDR2 reads SVGAGI. The CDR3 sequence is 15 residues long. The CDR3 nucleotides read TGTGCCAGCCGGGACAGGACCACTGGGGGCTATGGCTACACCCTC. Translation: CASRDRTTGGYGYTL.

V and J are TRBV4-1 and TRBJ2-7; D is unclear. This CDR3 is 13 amino acids long. V dropped 2 bases and J dropped 4 bases, with 9 bases sitting between them. CDR1 is MGHRA and CDR2 is YSYEKL in the germline V gene. CDR3 sequence reads: CASSQLDGYEQYF. Written as DNA, the CDR3 is TGCGCCAGCAGCCAACTAGACGGTTACGAGCAGTACTTC.